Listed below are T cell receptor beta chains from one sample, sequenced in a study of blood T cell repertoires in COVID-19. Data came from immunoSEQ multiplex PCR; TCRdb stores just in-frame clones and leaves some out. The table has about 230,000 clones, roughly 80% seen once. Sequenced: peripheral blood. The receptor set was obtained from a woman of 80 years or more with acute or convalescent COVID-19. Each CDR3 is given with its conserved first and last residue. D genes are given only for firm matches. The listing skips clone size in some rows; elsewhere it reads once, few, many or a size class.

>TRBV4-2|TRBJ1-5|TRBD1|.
TGTGCCAGCAGCCAAGAAGGACAGGGTTTCAATCAGCCCCAGCATTTT
CASSQEGQGFNQPQHF
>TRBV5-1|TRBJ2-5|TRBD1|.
TGCGCCAGCAGTCCTGGGACAGGAGGTGGTCGGACCCAGTACTTC
CASSPGTGGGRTQYF
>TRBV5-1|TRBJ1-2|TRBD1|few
TGCGCCAGCACCTCGACAGGGAACTATGGCTACACCTTC
CASTSTGNYGYTF
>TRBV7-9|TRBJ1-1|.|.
TGTGCCAGCAGCTTAGGATCCACAGGGTATAACACTGAAGCTTTCTTT
CASSLGSTGYNTEAFF
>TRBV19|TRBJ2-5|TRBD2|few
TGTGCCAGTAGGCGGACTAGCGGGACCCAAGAGACCCAGTACTTC
CASRRTSGTQETQYF
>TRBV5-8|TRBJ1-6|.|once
TGTGCCAGCAGCTTGGATTCCGGGTCTAATAATTCACCCCTCCACTTT
CASSLDSGSNNSPLHF
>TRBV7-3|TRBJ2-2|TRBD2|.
TGTGCCAGCAGCTATAGGGGGCTAGCGGGAGGAGGGGAGCTGTTTTTT
CASSYRGLAGGGELFF
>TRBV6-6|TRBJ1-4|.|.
TGTGCCAGCAGTGAGGAATACGTAAAACTGTTTTTT
CASSEEYVKLFF
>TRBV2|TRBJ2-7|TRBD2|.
TGTGCCAGCAGTGATTATAGCGGGGGTCCCTACGAGCAGTACTTC
CASSDYSGGPYEQYF
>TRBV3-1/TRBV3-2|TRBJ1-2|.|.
TGTGCCAGCAGCCAGGGGCTGGATTATGGCTACACCTTC
CASSQGLDYGYTF
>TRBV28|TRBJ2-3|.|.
TGTGCCAGCAGTTACCCTAGCATAGATACGCAGTATTTT
CASSYPSIDTQYF
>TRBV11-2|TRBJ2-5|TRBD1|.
TGTGCCAGCAGCTTCGGGACAGCAGAGTCCCAGTACTTC
CASSFGTAESQYF
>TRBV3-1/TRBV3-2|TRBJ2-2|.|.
TGTGCCAGCAGCCCCTGGGGCTCGGCAAGGGACACCGGGGAGCTGTTTTTT
CASSPWGSARDTGELFF
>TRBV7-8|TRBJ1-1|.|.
TGTGCCAGCAGCTACTCAGGACGTCGGGGAGTCAACACTGAAGCTTTCTTT
CASSYSGRRGVNTEAFF
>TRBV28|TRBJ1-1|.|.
TGTGCCAGCAGTATCCCCACCCCTGGGAGGCACACTGAAGCTTTCTTT
CASSIPTPGRHTEAFF
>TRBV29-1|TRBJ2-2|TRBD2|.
TGCAGCGTGGGAGTGGTACTAGCGGGCACCGGGGAGCTGTTTTTT
CSVGVVLAGTGELFF
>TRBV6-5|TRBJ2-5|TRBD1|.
TGTGCCAGCACCGGGACAGGGTCCGAGACCCAGTACTTC
CASTGTGSETQYF
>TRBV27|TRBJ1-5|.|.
TGTGCCAGCAGTCCTACTTTCGACAGGTCGGTCAATCAGCCCCAGCATTTT
CASSPTFDRSVNQPQHF
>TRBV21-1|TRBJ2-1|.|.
TGTGCCAGCAGCAAAGAAGGTCCGGGACAGGCATACAATGAGCAGTTCTTC
CASSKEGPGQAYNEQFF